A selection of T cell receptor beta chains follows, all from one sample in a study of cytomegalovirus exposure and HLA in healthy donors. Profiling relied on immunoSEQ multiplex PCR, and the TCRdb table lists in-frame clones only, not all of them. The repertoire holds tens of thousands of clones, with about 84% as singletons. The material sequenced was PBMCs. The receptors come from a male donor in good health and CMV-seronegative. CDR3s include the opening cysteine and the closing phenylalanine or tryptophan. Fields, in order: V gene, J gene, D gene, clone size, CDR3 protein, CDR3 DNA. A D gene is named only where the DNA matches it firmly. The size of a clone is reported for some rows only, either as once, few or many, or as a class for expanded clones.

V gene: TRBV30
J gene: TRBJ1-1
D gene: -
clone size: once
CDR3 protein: CAWDRPSQNTEAFF
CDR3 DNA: TGTGCCTGGGACAGACCAAGCCAGAACACTGAAGCTTTCTTT

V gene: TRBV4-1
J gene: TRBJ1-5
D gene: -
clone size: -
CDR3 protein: CASSLWVGHPYSNQPQHF
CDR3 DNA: TGCGCCAGCAGCCTTTGGGTGGGGCACCCATATAGCAATCAGCCCCAGCATTTT

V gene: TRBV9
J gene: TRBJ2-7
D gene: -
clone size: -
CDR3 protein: CASSVGLQAYEQYF
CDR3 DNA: TGTGCCAGCAGCGTTGGGCTCCAGGCCTACGAGCAGTACTTC

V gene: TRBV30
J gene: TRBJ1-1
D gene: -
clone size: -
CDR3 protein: CAWSVVGGDTEAFF
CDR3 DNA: TGTGCCTGGAGTGTGGTCGGCGGGGACACTGAAGCTTTCTTT

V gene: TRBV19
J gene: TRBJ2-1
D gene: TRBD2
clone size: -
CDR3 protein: CASSTSGGNNEQFF
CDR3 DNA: TGTGCCAGTAGTACTAGCGGGGGAAACAATGAGCAGTTCTTC

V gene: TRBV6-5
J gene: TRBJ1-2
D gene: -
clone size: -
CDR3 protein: CASSYSRSNYGYTF
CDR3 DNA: TGTGCCAGCAGTTACTCGAGGTCCAACTATGGCTACACCTTC

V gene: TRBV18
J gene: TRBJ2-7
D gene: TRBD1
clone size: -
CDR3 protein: CASSPGDRYYEQYF
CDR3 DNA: TGTGCCAGCTCACCAGGGGACAGATACTACGAGCAGTACTTC

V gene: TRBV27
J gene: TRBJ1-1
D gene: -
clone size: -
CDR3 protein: CASSLNSPGTEAFF
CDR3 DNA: TGTGCCAGCAGTTTGAACAGCCCGGGGACTGAAGCTTTCTTT

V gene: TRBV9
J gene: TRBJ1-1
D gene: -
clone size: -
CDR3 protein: CASSVETVNTEAFF
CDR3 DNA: TGTGCCAGCAGCGTAGAGACAGTTAACACTGAAGCTTTCTTT

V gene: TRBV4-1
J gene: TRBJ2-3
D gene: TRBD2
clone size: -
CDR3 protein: CASSQGSGGLDTQYF
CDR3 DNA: TGCGCCAGCAGCCAAGGTAGCGGGGGGCTGGATACGCAGTATTTT

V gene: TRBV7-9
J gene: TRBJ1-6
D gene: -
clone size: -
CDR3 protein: CASSGLTETPLHF
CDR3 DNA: TGTGCCAGCAGCGGCTTGACAGAGACACCCCTCCACTTT

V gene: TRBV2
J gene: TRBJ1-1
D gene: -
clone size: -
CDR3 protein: CASSRLNTEAFF
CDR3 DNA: TGTGCCAGCAGCCGTCTTAACACTGAAGCTTTCTTT

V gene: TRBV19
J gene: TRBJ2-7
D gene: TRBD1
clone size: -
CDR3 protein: CASSMAGGPYEQYF
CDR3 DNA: TGTGCCAGTAGTATGGCAGGGGGCCCATACGAGCAGTACTTC

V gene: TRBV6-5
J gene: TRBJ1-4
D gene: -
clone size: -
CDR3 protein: CASSPVGGGKLFF
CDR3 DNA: TGTGCCAGCAGTCCGGTGGGGGGGGGAAAACTGTTTTTT

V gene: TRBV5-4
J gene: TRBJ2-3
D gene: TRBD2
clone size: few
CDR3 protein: CASSSGTSGETDTQYF
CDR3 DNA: TGTGCCAGCAGTTCTGGGACTAGCGGGGAGACAGATACGCAGTATTTT

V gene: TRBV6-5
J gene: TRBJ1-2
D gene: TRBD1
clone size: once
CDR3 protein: CASSRDRAYGYTF
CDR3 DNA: TGTGCCAGCAGCAGGGACAGGGCCTATGGCTACACCTTC

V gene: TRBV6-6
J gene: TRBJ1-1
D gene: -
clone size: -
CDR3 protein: CASSYDSDTEAFF
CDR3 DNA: TGTGCCAGCAGTTACGACAGTGACACTGAAGCTTTCTTT

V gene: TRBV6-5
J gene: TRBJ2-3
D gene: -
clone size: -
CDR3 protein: CASSYSSRDTQYF
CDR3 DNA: TGTGCCAGCAGTTACTCCTCCCGGGATACGCAGTATTTT

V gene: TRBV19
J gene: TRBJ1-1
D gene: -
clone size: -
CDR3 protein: CASSIGRVNTEAFF
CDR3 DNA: TGTGCCAGTAGTATCGGGAGGGTGAACACTGAAGCTTTCTTT

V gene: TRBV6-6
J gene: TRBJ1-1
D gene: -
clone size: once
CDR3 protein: CASIDSGFDTEAFF
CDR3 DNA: TGTGCCAGCATCGACTCAGGGTTTGACACTGAAGCTTTCTTT

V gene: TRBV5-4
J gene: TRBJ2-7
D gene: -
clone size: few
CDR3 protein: CASSLPGTYEQYF
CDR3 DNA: TGTGCCAGCAGCCTTCCCGGGACCTACGAGCAGTACTTC

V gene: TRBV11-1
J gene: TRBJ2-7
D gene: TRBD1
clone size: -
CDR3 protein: CASSQTGTGGSNVYEQYF
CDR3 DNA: TGTGCCAGCAGCCAAACCGGGACAGGGGGAAGTAATGTCTACGAGCAGTACTTC

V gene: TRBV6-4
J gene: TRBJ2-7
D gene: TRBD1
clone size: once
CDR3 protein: CAIPGQGYEQYF
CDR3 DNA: TGTGCCATCCCGGGACAGGGATACGAGCAGTACTTC

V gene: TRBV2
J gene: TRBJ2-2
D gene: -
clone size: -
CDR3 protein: CASSQDSYGELFF
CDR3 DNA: TGTGCCAGCAGTCAGGACAGCTACGGGGAGCTGTTTTTT

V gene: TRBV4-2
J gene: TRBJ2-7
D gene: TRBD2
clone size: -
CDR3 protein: CASSQDGLAGNYEQYF
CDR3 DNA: TGTGCCAGCAGCCAAGATGGACTAGCGGGGAACTACGAGCAGTACTTC

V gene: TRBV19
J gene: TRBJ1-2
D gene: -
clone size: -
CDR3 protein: CASRGGSDGYTF
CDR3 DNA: TGTGCCAGTAGGGGAGGGTCCGATGGCTACACCTTC

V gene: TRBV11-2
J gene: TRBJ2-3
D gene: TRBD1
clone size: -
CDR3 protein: CASSKGGAGEDTQYF
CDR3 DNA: TGTGCCAGCAGCAAAGGGGGCGCCGGGGAAGATACGCAGTATTTT

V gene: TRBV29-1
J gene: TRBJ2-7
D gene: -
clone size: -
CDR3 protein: CSARGDSRSYEQYF
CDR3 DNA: TGCAGCGCCCGAGGGGACTCTCGATCCTACGAGCAGTACTTC

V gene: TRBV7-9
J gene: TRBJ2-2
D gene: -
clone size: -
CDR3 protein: CASSLVRGVGELFF
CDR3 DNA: TGTGCCAGCAGCTTAGTCCGGGGAGTCGGGGAGCTGTTTTTT

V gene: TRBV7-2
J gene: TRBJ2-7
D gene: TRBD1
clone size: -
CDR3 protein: CASSLENTGGKGQYF
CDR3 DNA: TGTGCCAGCAGCTTAGAGAATACAGGGGGTAAGGGGCAGTACTTC

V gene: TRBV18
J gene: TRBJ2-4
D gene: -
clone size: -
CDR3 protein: CASSPSSVLAKNIQYF
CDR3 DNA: TGTGCCAGCTCACCATCGTCAGTGCTAGCCAAAAACATTCAGTACTTC

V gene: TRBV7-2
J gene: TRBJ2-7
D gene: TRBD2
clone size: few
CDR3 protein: CASSFGPTSGGTYEQYF
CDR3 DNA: TGTGCCAGCAGCTTTGGCCCGACTAGCGGGGGGACCTACGAGCAGTACTTC

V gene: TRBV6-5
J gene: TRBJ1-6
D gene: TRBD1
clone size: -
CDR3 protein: CASRTDRGSSPLHF
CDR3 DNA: TGTGCCAGCAGAACGGACAGGGGTAGTTCACCCCTCCACTTT

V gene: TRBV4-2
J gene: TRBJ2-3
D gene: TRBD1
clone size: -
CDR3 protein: CASSPGGGADTQYF
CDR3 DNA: TGTGCCAGCAGCCCAGGGGGTGGGGCAGATACGCAGTATTTT

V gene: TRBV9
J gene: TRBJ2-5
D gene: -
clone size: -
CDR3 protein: CASSTSGVETQYF
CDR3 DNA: -

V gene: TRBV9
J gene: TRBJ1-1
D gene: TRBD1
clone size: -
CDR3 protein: CASSVRDRGTDTEAFF
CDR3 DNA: TGTGCCAGCAGCGTCCGGGACAGGGGGACGGACACTGAAGCTTTCTTT

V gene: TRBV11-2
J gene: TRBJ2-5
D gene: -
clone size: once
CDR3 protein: CASSLGWAEETQYF
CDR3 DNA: TGTGCCAGCAGCTTAGGGTGGGCCGAGGAGACCCAGTACTTC

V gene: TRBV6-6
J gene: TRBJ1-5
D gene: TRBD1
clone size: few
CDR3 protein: CASSYRGTGMNQPQHF
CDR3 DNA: TGTGCCAGCAGTTACAGAGGGACAGGGATGAATCAGCCCCAGCATTTT

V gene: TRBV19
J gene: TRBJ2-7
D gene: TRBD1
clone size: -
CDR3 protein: CASSIYGTGASYEQYF
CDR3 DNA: TGTGCCAGTAGTATTTACGGGACAGGGGCCTCCTACGAGCAGTACTTC

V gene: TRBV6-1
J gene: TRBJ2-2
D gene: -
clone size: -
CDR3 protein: CASSEPGQHPTGELFF
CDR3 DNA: TGTGCCAGCAGTGAACCTGGACAGCACCCCACCGGGGAGCTGTTTTTT

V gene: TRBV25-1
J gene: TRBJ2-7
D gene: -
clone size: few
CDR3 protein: CASSGSSQVGEQYF
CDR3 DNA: TGTGCCAGCAGTGGTTCTAGCCAGGTGGGGGAGCAGTACTTC

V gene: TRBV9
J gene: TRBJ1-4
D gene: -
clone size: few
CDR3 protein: CASSVGGEDEKLFF
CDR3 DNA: TGTGCCAGCAGCGTAGGGGGGGAGGATGAAAAACTGTTTTTT

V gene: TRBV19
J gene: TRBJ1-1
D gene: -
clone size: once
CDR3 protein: CASSIDRGRTEAFF
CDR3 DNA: TGTGCCAGTAGTATAGATAGGGGTCGGACTGAAGCTTTCTTT

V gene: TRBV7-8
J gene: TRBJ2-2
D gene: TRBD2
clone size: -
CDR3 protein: CASSFPSGGMNTGELFF
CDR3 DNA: TGTGCCAGCAGCTTTCCTAGCGGGGGGATGAACACCGGGGAGCTGTTTTTT

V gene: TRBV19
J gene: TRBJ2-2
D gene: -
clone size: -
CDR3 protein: CASSLGGGRAGELFF
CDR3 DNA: TGTGCCAGTAGTCTAGGGGGGGGTAGGGCCGGGGAGCTGTTTTTT

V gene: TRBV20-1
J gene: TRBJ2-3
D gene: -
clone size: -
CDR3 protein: CSAPFTDTQYF
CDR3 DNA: TGCAGTGCCCCTTTCACAGATACGCAGTATTTT

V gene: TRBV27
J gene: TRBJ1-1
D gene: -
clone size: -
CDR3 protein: CASSLRGLGGTEAFF
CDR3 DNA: TGTGCCAGCAGTTTGCGAGGGTTAGGGGGCACTGAAGCTTTCTTT

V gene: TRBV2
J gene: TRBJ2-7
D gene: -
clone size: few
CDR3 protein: CASSEHASSGEQYF
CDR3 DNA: TGTGCCAGCAGTGAACACGCCTCATCAGGCGAGCAGTACTTC

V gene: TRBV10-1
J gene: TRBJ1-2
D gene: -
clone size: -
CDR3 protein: CASKPSRSYGYTF
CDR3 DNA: TGCGCCAGCAAACCCTCAAGGAGCTATGGCTACACCTTC

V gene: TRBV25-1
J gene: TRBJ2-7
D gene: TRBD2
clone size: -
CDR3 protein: CASSGPSGGAGEQYF
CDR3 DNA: TGTGCCAGCAGTGGCCCCAGCGGGGGGGCTGGTGAGCAGTACTTC

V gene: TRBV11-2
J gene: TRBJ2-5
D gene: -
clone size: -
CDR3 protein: CASSLIWGPQETQYF
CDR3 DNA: TGTGCCAGCAGCTTAATCTGGGGCCCCCAAGAGACCCAGTACTTC